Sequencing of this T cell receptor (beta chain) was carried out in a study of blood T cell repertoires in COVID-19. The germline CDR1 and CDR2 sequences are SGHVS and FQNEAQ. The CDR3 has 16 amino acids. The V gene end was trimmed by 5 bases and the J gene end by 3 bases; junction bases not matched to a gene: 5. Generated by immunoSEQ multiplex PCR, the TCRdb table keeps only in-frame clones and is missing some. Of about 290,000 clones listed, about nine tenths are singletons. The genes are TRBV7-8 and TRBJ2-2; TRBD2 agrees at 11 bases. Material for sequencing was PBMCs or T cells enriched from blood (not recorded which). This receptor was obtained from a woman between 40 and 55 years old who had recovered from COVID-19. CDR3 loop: CASSLSSGGYTGELFF. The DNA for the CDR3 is TGTGCCAGCAGCCTCTCTAGCGGGGGGTACACCGGGGAGCTGTTTTTT.